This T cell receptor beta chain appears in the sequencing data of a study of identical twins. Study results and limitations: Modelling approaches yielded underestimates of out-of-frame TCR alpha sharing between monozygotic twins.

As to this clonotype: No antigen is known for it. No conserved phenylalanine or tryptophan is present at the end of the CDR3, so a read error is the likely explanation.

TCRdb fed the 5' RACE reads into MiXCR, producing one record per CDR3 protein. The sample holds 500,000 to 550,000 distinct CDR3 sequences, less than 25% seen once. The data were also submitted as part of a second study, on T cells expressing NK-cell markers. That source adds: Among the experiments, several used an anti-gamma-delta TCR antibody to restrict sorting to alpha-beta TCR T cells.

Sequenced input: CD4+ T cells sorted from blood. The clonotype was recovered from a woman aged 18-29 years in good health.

The CDR3 DNA sequence: TGTGCCTGGAGTGGACCAGGGGGAAACACCATATATCTT. Encoded protein: CAWSGPGGNTIYL. This chain uses TRBV30 with TRBJ1-3, with a tentative D call TRBD1 (5 bases). Germline CDR1 is GTSNPN and CDR2 is SVGIG (reference sequence). The CDR3 runs to 13 residues. V was clipped by 1 base and J by 4 bases, with 8 bases between them.